This T cell receptor (beta chain) was identified during a study of blood T cells in healthy people across ages. Study-level information: Template switching caught about one barcoded beta molecule for each two T cells. Study outcomes and limitations: As age increased, TCR beta diversity per million T cells fell in a roughly linear fashion. When one million T cells were used, diversity estimates were thought to be underestimates.

Primed by a sample-barcoded 5' primer and a J-beta primer mix, a second PCR proceeded for about 6 to 12 cycles. TCRdb reprocessed the 5' RACE reads with MiXCR, giving one entry per CDR3 protein. This repertoire shows some 1.5 million distinct CDR3 sequences, roughly 27% found once; its top ten account for 7% to 9%. Comments on this clonotype: What it binds is unknown.

Germline V lookup: CDR1 MNHNY, CDR2 SVGAGI (reference sequence). The CDR3 consists of 15 residues. Trimming left V 5 bases short and J 7 bases short, with 18 bases between. Healthy Caucasian individuals from Russia aged about 6 to 100 were enrolled as donors. This chain links TRBV6-6 with TRBJ2-1, with a weak D call TRBD2 (6 bases). This sequence originates from a woman aged 25 to 45 in good health. The sample taken for sequencing was blood. The DNA of the CDR3 is TGTGCCAGCAGTAGTGACAGTGGAGGGATGAATGAGCAGTTCTTC. It yields the protein CASSSDSGGMNEQFF.